This TCR beta chain was captured by sequencing in a study of blood T cell repertoires in COVID-19. Study details: Sites in the United States, Italy and Spain provided acute and convalescent COVID-19 samples.

This CDR3 region has 14 residues. In germline, CDR1 is SGHNT, CDR2 YYREEE (reference sequence). V was cut by 4 bases and J by 2 bases, with 12 bases left in between. Produced via immunoSEQ multiplex PCR; TCRdb's table is partial and in-frame only. The sample shows roughly 130,000 clones, 90% of them seen only once. The V gene is TRBV5-4, the J gene TRBJ1-1; D is perhaps TRBD1 (6 bases). The sequenced material came from peripheral blood. The clonotype originates from a man aged 45-65 years with active COVID-19. The CDR3, as DNA: TGTGCCAGCAGCCTAGGGGGAGTAAACACTGAAGCTTTCTTT. Translation gives CASSLGGVNTEAFF.